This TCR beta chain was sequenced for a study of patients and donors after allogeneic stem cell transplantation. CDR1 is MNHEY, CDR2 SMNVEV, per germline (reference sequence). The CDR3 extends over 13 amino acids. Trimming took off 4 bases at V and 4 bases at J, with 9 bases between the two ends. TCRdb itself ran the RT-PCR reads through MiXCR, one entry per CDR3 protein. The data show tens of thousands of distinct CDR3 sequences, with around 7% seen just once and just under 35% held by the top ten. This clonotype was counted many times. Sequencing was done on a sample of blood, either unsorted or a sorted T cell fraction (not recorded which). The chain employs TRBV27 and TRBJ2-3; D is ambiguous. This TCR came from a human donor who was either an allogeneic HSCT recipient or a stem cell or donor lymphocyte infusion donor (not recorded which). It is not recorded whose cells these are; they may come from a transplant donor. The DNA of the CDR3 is TGTGCCAGCAGTTCCCTCAACTCAGATACGCAGTATTTT. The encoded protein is CASSSLNSDTQYF.